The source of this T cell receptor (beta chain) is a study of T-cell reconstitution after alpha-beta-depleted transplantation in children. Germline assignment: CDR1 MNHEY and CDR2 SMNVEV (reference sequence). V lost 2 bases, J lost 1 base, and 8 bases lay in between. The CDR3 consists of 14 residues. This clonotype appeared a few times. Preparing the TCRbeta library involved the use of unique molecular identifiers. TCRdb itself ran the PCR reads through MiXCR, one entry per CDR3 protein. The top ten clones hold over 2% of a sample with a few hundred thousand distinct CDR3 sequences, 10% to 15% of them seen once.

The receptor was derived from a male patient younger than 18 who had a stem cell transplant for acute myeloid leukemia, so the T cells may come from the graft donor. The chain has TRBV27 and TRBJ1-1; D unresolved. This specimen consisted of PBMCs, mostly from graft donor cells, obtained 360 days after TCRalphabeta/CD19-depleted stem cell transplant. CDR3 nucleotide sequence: TGTGCCAGCAGTTTAGGGTATACGAACACTGAAGCTTTCTTT. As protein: CASSLGYTNTEAFF.